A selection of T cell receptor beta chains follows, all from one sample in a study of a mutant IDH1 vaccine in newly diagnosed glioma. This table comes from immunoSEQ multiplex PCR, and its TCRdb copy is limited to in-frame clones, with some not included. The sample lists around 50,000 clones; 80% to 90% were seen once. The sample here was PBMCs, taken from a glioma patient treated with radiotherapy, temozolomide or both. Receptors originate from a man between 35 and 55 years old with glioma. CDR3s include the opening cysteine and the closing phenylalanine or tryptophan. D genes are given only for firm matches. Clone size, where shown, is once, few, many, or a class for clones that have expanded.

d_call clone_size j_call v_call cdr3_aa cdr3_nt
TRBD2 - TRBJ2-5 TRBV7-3 CASSLTRLAGFQETQYF TGTGCCAGCAGCTTAACAAGGCTAGCGGGCTTTCAAGAGACCCAGTACTTC
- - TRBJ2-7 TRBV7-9 CASSPIADEQYF TGTGCCAGCAGCCCCATAGCCGACGAGCAGTACTTC
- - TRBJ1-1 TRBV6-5 CASSYSANTEAFF TGTGCCAGCAGTTACTCGGCGAACACTGAAGCTTTCTTT
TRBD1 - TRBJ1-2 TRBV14 CASSRTGTAGYTF TGTGCCAGCAGCCGGACAGGGACGGCTGGCTACACCTTC
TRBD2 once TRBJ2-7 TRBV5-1 CASSDPSGAYEQYF TGCGCCAGCAGCGATCCGAGCGGGGCCTACGAGCAGTACTTC
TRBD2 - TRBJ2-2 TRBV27 CASSLLAGGGTGELFF TGTGCCAGCAGTCTGCTAGCGGGAGGAGGAACCGGGGAGCTGTTTTTT
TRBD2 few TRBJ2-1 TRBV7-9 CASSRLAGEDEQFF TGTGCCAGCAGCCGACTAGCGGGAGAGGATGAGCAGTTCTTC
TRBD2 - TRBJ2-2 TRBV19 CASAGLAQTGELFF TGTGCCTCTGCGGGACTAGCTCAAACCGGGGAGCTGTTTTTT
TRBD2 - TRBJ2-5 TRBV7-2 CASSRGLAGGRETQYF TGTGCCAGCAGCCGAGGACTAGCGGGAGGTCGAGAGACCCAGTACTTC
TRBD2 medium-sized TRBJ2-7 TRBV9 CASSVGLAASYEQYF TGTGCCAGCAGCGTAGGCCTAGCGGCTTCCTACGAGCAGTACTTC
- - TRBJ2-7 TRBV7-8 CASSLDLGAYEQYF TGTGCCAGCAGCTTAGACCTGGGGGCGTACGAGCAGTACTTC
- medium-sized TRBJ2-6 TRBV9 CASSVVWTGVVSGANVLTF TGTGCCAGCAGCGTAGTCTGGACGGGAGTCGTCTCTGGGGCCAACGTCCTGACTTTC
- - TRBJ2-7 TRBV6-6 CASSPPAVSYEQYF TGTGCCAGCAGTCCGCCCGCCGTTTCCTACGAGCAGTACTTC
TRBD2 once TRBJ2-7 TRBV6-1 CASSDPGLADSYEQYF TGTGCCAGCAGTGATCCCGGACTAGCGGACTCCTACGAGCAGTACTTC
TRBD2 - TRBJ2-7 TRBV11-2 CASSSKAGGREQYF TGTGCCAGCAGCTCCAAAGCGGGAGGGCGCGAGCAGTACTTC
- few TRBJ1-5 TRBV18 CASSPGHLSNQPQHF TGTGCCAGCTCACCAGGCCACCTTAGCAATCAGCCCCAGCATTTT
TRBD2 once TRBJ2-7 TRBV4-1 CASSQFLAGGPNTHEQYF TGCGCCAGCAGCCAGTTTTTAGCGGGAGGGCCTAACACCCACGAGCAGTACTTC
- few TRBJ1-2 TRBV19 CASSETGRFNYGYTF TGTGCCAGTAGTGAGACAGGACGCTTTAACTATGGCTACACCTTC
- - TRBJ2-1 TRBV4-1 CASSQESPLGRAALEEQFF TGCGCCAGCAGCCAAGAGTCCCCCTTAGGGCGGGCGGCCCTTGAGGAGCAGTTCTTC
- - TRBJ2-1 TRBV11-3 CASSLGYGRGQLARNEQFF TGTGCCAGCAGCTTAGGGTACGGCAGGGGGCAACTAGCGAGGAATGAGCAGTTCTTC
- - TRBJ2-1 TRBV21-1 CASINGPRAPFSYNEQFF TGTGCCAGCATCAACGGGCCGCGGGCGCCCTTCTCCTACAATGAGCAGTTCTTC
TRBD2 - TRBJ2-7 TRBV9 CASSVGTSGQYEQYF TGTGCCAGCAGCGTGGGGACTAGCGGGCAGTACGAGCAGTACTTC
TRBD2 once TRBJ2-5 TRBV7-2 CASSFTLAGETQYF TGTGCCAGCAGCTTCACGCTAGCGGGAGAGACCCAGTACTTC
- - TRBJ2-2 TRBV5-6 CASSRLASTGELFF TGTGCCAGCAGCAGACTCGCTTCCACCGGGGAGCTGTTTTTT
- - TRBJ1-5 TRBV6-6 CASSPDVYGQHF TGTGCCAGCAGCCCCGACGTTTACGGCCAGCATTTT
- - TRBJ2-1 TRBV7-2 CASSLRGNRFHEQFF TGTGCCAGCAGCCTACGAGGCAATAGATTCCATGAGCAGTTCTTC
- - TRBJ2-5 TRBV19 CASSLEGWATQYF TGTGCCAGTAGCCTCGAGGGGTGGGCGACCCAGTACTTC
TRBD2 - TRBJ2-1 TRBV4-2 CASSQAPERDYNEQFF TGTGCCAGCAGCCAAGCCCCCGAGCGGGATTACAATGAGCAGTTCTTC
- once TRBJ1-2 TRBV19 CASSNGQRGATPSVRGPYTF -
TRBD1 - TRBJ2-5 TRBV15 CATSRADRVAETQYF TGTGCCACCAGCAGAGCCGACAGGGTTGCAGAGACCCAGTACTTC
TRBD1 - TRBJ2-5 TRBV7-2 CASSLGTGGETQYF TGTGCCAGCAGCTTGGGGACAGGGGGCGAGACCCAGTACTTC
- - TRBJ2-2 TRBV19 CASRVVGKGPTGELFF TGTGCCAGTAGAGTGGTAGGGAAGGGTCCCACCGGGGAGCTGTTTTTT